Following are 6 T cell receptor beta chains from one sample sequenced in a study of T-cell reconstitution after alpha-beta-depleted transplantation in children. For TCRbeta, the library was prepared with unique molecular identifiers. One entry per CDR3 protein, called by TCRdb with MiXCR from the PCR reads. The table has some 600,000 distinct CDR3 sequences, over 10% seen once. This specimen consisted of PBMCs, mostly from graft donor cells, obtained 360 days after TCRalphabeta/CD19-depleted stem cell transplant. These receptors originate from a male patient younger than 18 who had a stem cell transplant for acute myeloid leukemia, so the T cells may come from the graft donor.

This clonotype appeared a single time. The gene calls are TRBV5-1 and TRBJ2-7; 9 bases line up with TRBD1. Germline CDR1 is SGHRS and CDR2 is YFSETQ. The CDR3 extends over 15 amino acids. V trimming: 2 bases; J trimming: 3 bases; junction bases outside the gene matches: 6. This CDR3 reads CASSLAGTGYYEQYF. The CDR3 DNA reads as TGCGCCAGCAGCTTAGCCGGGACAGGGTACTACGAGCAGTACTTC. Based on the CDR3 plus reference TRBV5-1 and TRBJ2-7, the full variable domain is KAGVTQTPRYLIKTRGQQVTLSCSPISGHRSVSWYQQTPGQGLQFLFEYFSETQRNKGNFPGRFSGRQFSNSRSEMNVSTLELGDSALYLCASSLAGTGYYEQYFGPGTRLTVT.

This clonotype has only a few counts. The genes are TRBV7-6 and TRBJ1-1, with TRBD1 identical over 9 bases. CDR3 length: 16 residues. Germline CDR1 reads SGHVS; CDR2 reads FNYEAQ. The ends lost 2 bases at V and 2 bases at J; junction bases unmatched: 6. The CDR3 sequence: CASSLQQGAVNTEAFF. CDR3 coding DNA: TGTGCCAGCAGCTTACAACAGGGGGCGGTTAACACTGAAGCTTTCTTT.

Only a few counts were recorded for this clonotype. J is TRBJ2-1 and V is TRBV5-1; 9 bases fit TRBD1. The CDR3 has 15 residues. V lost 3 bases to trimming and J lost 5 bases; unmatched junction nucleotides: 6. CDR1 is SGHRS, CDR2 YFSETQ, per germline. The CDR3, as DNA: TGCGCCAGCAGCTCAGAACAGGGGGCAGACAATGAGCAGTTCTTC. Translating gives CASSSEQGADNEQFF.

This clonotype was observed at least ten times. The gene calls are TRBV29-1 and TRBJ2-1, with 8 bases fitting TRBD2. There are 15 residues in the CDR3. The J segment lost 8 bases and the V segment lost 5 bases, leaving 14 bases of the junction unmatched. Germline V gene data show CDR1 as SQVTM and CDR2 as ANQGSEA. Here the CDR3 reads CSVSPGLVGLHEQFF. CDR3 coding DNA: TGCAGCGTTTCCCCGGGACTAGTAGGGCTTCATGAGCAGTTCTTC.

The chain is built from TRBV29-1 and TRBJ2-5; 9 bases are shared with TRBD1. Germline values: CDR1 SQVTM, CDR2 ANQGSEA. This CDR3 has 13 amino acids. Trimming at V came to 6 bases and at J to 5 bases, leaving 7 bases not matched to a gene. This chain's CDR3 is CSVRGQGRETQYF. The CDR3, as DNA: TGCAGCGTCCGGGGACAGGGAAGGGAGACCCAGTACTTC. Full variable domain (missing parts from reference TRBV29-1 and TRBJ2-5): SAVISQKPSRDICQRGTSLTIQCQVDSQVTMMFWYRQQPGQSLTLIATANQGSEATYESGFVIDKFPISRPNLTFSTLTVSNMSPEDSSIYLCSVRGQGRETQYFGPGTRLLVL.

The table lists this clonotype with a few counts. CDR3 nucleotide sequence: TGTGCCAGCAGTTACTCGGGACTAGCGGGAGGGATCTCCTACGAGCAGTACTTC. Protein sequence: CASSYSGLAGGISYEQYF. V and J are TRBV6-5 and TRBJ2-7, with 16 bases lining up with TRBD2. J was trimmed by 0 bases and V by 0 bases; bases with no gene match: 2. Germline V CDR1 and CDR2: MNHEY, SVGAGI. The CDR3 consists of 18 residues.